Sequencing of this T cell receptor (beta chain) was carried out in a study of cytomegalovirus exposure and HLA in healthy donors. Study-level results: Productive status was seen about 90% or about 30% of the time for most TCR beta V segments in an earlier analysis.

These donors, healthy bone marrow donors, were studied. With respect to this clone: Its antigen is not identified.

In the PCR, 60 Vbeta and 13 Jbeta primers were used. The repertoire was sequenced with immunoSEQ multiplex PCR; TCRdb's copy has only in-frame clones and lacks some. The table lists over 100,000 clones, around three quarters of them singletons. The length of the CDR3 is 14 residues. Germline V gene sequence: CDR1 SGHAT, CDR2 FQNNGV. V was pared by 7 bases and J by 8 bases, with 13 bases of the junction left unmatched. This sequence was found in a woman aged 45-65 years in good health and CMV-seropositive. Sequencing was carried out using PBMCs. This chain joins TRBV11-2 and TRBJ1-2; TRBD1 matches at 7 bases. The CDR3 coding sequence is TGTGCCAGCAACCTAAAGAAGGGGGCTAAGGGCTACACCTTC. This codes for CASNLKKGAKGYTF. Based on the CDR3 plus reference TRBV11-2 and TRBJ1-2, the full variable domain is EAGVAQSPRYKIIEKRQSVAFWCNPISGHATLYWYQQILGQGPKLLIQFQNNGVVDDSQLPKDRFSAERLKGVDSTLKIQPAKLEDSAVYLCASNLKKGAKGYTFGSGTRLTVV.